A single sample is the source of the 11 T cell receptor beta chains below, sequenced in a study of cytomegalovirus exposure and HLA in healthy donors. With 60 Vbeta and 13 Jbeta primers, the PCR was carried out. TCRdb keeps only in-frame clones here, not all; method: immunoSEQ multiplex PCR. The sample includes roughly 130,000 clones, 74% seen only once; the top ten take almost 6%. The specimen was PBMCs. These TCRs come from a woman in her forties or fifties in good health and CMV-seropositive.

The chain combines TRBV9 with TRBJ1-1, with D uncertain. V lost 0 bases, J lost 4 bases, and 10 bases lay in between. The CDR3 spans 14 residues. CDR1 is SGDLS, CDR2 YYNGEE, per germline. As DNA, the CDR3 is TGTGCCAGCAGCGTAGTGTTAGGGAGCACTGAAGCTTTCTTT. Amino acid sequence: CASSVVLGSTEAFF.

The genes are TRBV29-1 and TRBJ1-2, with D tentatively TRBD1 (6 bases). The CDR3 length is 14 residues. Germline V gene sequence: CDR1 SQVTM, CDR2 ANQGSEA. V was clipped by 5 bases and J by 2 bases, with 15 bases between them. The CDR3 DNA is TGCAGCGTTAATCTCCCAGGGACAAACTATGGCTACACCTTC. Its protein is CSVNLPGTNYGYTF.

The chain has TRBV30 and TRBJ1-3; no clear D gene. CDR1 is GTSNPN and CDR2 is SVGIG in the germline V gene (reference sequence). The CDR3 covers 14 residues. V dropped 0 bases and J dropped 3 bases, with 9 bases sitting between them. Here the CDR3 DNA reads TGTGCCTGGAGTGTAATGAGTTTTGGAAACACCATATATTTT. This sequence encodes CAWSVMSFGNTIYF.

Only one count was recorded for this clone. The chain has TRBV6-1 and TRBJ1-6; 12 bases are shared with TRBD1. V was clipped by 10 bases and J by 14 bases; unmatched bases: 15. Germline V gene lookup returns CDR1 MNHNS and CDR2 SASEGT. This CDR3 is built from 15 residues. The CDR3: CATSPGTGGPRALHF. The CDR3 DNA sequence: TGTGCCACCTCCCCCGGGACAGGGGGCCCCCGTGCCCTCCACTTT.

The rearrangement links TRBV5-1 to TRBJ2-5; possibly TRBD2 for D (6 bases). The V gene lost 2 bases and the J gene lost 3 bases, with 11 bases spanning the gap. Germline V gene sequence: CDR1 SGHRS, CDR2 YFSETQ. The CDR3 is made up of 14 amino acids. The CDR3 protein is CASSFTASEETQYF. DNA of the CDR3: TGCGCCAGCAGCTTCACCGCTAGCGAAGAGACCCAGTACTTC.

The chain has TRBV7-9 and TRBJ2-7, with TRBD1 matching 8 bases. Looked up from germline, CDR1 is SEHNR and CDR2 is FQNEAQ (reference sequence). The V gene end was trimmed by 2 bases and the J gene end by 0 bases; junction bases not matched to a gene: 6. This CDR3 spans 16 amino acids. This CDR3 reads CASSLQGAPSSYEQYF. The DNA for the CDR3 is TGTGCCAGCAGCTTACAGGGGGCCCCTAGCTCCTACGAGCAGTACTTC.

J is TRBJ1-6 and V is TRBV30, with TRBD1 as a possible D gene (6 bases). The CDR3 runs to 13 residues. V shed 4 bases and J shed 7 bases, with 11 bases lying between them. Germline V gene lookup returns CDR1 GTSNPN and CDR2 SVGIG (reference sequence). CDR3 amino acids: CAWKGVRNSPLHF. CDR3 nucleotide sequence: TGTGCCTGGAAGGGGGTCCGGAATTCACCCCTCCACTTT. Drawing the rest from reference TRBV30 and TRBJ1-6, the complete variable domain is SQTIHQWPATLVQPVGSPLSLECTVEGTSNPNLYWYRQAAGRGLQLLFYSVGIGQISSEVPQNLSASRPQDRQFILSSKKLLLSDSGFYLCAWKGVRNSPLHFGNGTRLTVT.

The CDR3, as DNA: TGTGCCAGCAGCTTTCGCTCTAGTCAGCCCCAGCATTTT. Translating gives CASSFRSSQPQHF. The chain employs TRBV13 and TRBJ1-5; D not resolved. The CDR3 loop spans 13 amino acids. The germline CDR1 and CDR2 sequences are PRHDT and FYEKMQ (reference sequence). V lost 3 bases and J 6 bases, leaving 9 bases between the germline ends.

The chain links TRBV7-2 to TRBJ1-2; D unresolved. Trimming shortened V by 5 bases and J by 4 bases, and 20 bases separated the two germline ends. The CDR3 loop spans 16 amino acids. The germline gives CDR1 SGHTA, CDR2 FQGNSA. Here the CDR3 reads CASSISGGWEPYGYTF. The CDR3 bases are TGTGCCAGCAGCATTAGCGGAGGGTGGGAGCCCTATGGCTACACCTTC. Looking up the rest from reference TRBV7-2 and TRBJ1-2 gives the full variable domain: GAGVSQSPSNKVTEKGKDVELRCDPISGHTALYWYRQSLGQGLEFLIYFQGNSAPDKSGLPSDRFSAERTGGSVSTLTIQRTQQEDSAVYLCASSISGGWEPYGYTFGSGTRLTVV.

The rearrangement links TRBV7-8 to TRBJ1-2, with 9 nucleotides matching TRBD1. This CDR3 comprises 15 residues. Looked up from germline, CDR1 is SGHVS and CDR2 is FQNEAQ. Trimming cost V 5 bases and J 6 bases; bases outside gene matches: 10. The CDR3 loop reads CASSPYRGPRDGYTF. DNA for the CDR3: TGTGCCAGCAGCCCTTACAGGGGGCCAAGGGATGGCTACACCTTC.

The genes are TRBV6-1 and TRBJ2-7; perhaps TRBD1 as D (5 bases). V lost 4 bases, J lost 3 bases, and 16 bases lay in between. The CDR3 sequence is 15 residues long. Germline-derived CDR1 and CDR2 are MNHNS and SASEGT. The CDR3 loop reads CASSAGQGWDYEQYF. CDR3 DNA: TGTGCCAGCAGTGCGGGCCAGGGTTGGGACTACGAGCAGTACTTC.